These T cell receptor beta chains were read from a single sample in a study of blood T cells in healthy people across ages. TCRdb passed the 5' RACE reads through MiXCR, listing each CDR3 protein once. The table lists 650,000 to 1,000,000 distinct CDR3 sequences, around 34% of them singletons, with 10% to 15% in the top ten. The sample comprised blood. Receptor source: a man between 18 and 35 years old in good health. CDR3s include the opening cysteine and the closing phenylalanine or tryptophan. D genes are given only for firm matches. Part of the rows lack a size; the others show once, few, many or a class for expanded clones.

v_call: TRBV10-3; clone_size: NA; j_call: TRBJ2-3; d_call: TRBD2; cdr3_nt: TGTGCCATCAGTGAGTCTGGCGGGGGAACCGCAGATACGCAGTATTTT; cdr3_aa: CAISESGGGTADTQYF
v_call: TRBV20-1; clone_size: few; j_call: TRBJ1-5; d_call: TRBD1; cdr3_nt: TGCAGTGCTCAACCTGACAGGGGGCTCGTTCAGCCCCAGCATTTT; cdr3_aa: CSAQPDRGLVQPQHF
v_call: TRBV10-2; clone_size: many; j_call: TRBJ2-1; d_call: NA; cdr3_nt: TGCGCCAGCAGCCAGACTACTTACAATGAGCAGTTCTTC; cdr3_aa: CASSQTTYNEQFF
v_call: TRBV7-3; clone_size: once; j_call: TRBJ2-3; d_call: TRBD2; cdr3_nt: TGTGCCAGCAGCTTAAAGGGACTCAAGGCGGGGGACCACACAGATACGCAGTATTTT; cdr3_aa: CASSLKGLKAGDHTDTQYF
v_call: TRBV7-9; clone_size: NA; j_call: TRBJ1-5; d_call: NA; cdr3_nt: TGTGCCAGCAGCTTTTCGTCAGATCACAATCAGCCCCAGCATTTT; cdr3_aa: CASSFSSDHNQPQHF
v_call: TRBV7-2; clone_size: NA; j_call: TRBJ1-5; d_call: NA; cdr3_nt: TGTGCCAGCAGCTCCCAGGGAGGGACCCAGCATTTT; cdr3_aa: CASSSQGGTQHF
v_call: TRBV20-1; clone_size: NA; j_call: TRBJ2-5; d_call: TRBD2; cdr3_nt: TGCAGTGCTAGAGACCTTCTAGCGGGGGATCAAGAGACCCAGTACTTC; cdr3_aa: CSARDLLAGDQETQYF
v_call: TRBV7-2; clone_size: NA; j_call: TRBJ2-5; d_call: NA; cdr3_nt: TGTGCCAGCAGCCCCAACGGGGGCTCGGAGACCCAGTACTTC; cdr3_aa: CASSPNGGSETQYF
v_call: TRBV3-1; clone_size: few; j_call: TRBJ1-1; d_call: NA; cdr3_nt: TGTGCCAGCAGCCACGGTCCCGGGACGCTATCTGAAGCTTTCTTT; cdr3_aa: CASSHGPGTLSEAFF
v_call: TRBV12-3/TRBV12-4; clone_size: many; j_call: TRBJ2-7; d_call: TRBD1; cdr3_nt: TGTGCCAGCAGCTTACCGGGACAGGGCTCCTACGAGCAGTACTTC; cdr3_aa: CASSLPGQGSYEQYF
v_call: TRBV6-2/TRBV6-3; clone_size: few; j_call: TRBJ2-7; d_call: NA; cdr3_nt: TGTGCCAGCAGTCCTCGGGAGAGCTCCTACGAGCAGTACTTC; cdr3_aa: CASSPRESSYEQYF
v_call: TRBV5-6; clone_size: NA; j_call: TRBJ1-2; d_call: NA; cdr3_nt: TGTGCCAGCAGCCCGGGCCTCCACAGAAGTACTGGCTACACCTTC; cdr3_aa: CASSPGLHRSTGYTF
v_call: TRBV6-6; clone_size: NA; j_call: TRBJ2-7; d_call: NA; cdr3_nt: TGTGCCAGCAGTCCCTCGAGAGGTAAAACCGCCTACGAGCAGTACTTC; cdr3_aa: CASSPSRGKTAYEQYF
v_call: TRBV3-1; clone_size: NA; j_call: TRBJ1-2; d_call: NA; cdr3_nt: TGTGCCAGCAGCCAAGAGCGACAGACATCTAACTATGGCTACACCTTC; cdr3_aa: CASSQERQTSNYGYTF
v_call: TRBV12-3/TRBV12-4; clone_size: few; j_call: TRBJ1-1; d_call: NA; cdr3_nt: TGTGCCAGCAGTTTTCGGAGGTCAGGGGACACTGAAGCTTTCTTT; cdr3_aa: CASSFRRSGDTEAFF
v_call: TRBV21-1; clone_size: NA; j_call: TRBJ1-5; d_call: NA; cdr3_nt: TGTGCCAGCAGCAAAGAGGGGACCCCCGGGACAGGGGAACAGCCCCAGCATTTT; cdr3_aa: CASSKEGTPGTGEQPQHF
v_call: TRBV7-3; clone_size: NA; j_call: TRBJ2-3; d_call: NA; cdr3_nt: TGTGCCAGCAGTTATCCCGAATACACAGATACGCAGTATTTT; cdr3_aa: CASSYPEYTDTQYF
v_call: TRBV28; clone_size: many; j_call: TRBJ2-7; d_call: NA; cdr3_nt: TGTGCCAGCAGACCGGGTTACTCCTACGAGCAGTACTTC; cdr3_aa: CASRPGYSYEQYF